The rows below give T cell receptor beta chains drawn from one sample of a study of T cells in Graves' hyperthyroidism and ophthalmopathy. TCRdb re-called the multiplex PCR reads through MiXCR, storing one row per CDR3 protein. Of hundreds of thousands of distinct CDR3 sequences listed, about 15% are singletons. The sequenced material came from blood. These receptors all come from a woman aged 18 to 35 with Graves' hyperthyroidism. The conserved cysteine and the conserved F or W are not part of the CDR3 here. The order of the fields is V gene, CDR3 protein.

V gene: TRBV20-1; CDR3 protein: SASSGRSYNEQF
V gene: TRBV5-4; CDR3 protein: ASSTTPSTDTQY
V gene: TRBV28; CDR3 protein: ASSRGYEQY
V gene: TRBV7-9; CDR3 protein: ASSSLAGKNIQY
V gene: TRBV20-1; CDR3 protein: SARADSNQPQH
V gene: TRBV6-2/TRBV6-3; CDR3 protein: ASSYSPGTASYEQY
V gene: TRBV24-1; CDR3 protein: ATSEGILQGANTEAF
V gene: TRBV7-9; CDR3 protein: ASSLLTGRHNEQF
V gene: TRBV15; CDR3 protein: ATSSGTSSYNEQF
V gene: TRBV6-2/TRBV6-3; CDR3 protein: ASSYQLAGPYEQY
V gene: TRBV30; CDR3 protein: AWTRGTGFNTEAF
V gene: TRBV5-1; CDR3 protein: ASSPGTGGAF
V gene: TRBV10-3; CDR3 protein: AISESSGITDTQY
V gene: TRBV4-1; CDR3 protein: ASSQEDRTSNQPQH
V gene: TRBV7-9; CDR3 protein: ATEDSPYEQY
V gene: TRBV20-1; CDR3 protein: SATTSGSADTQY
V gene: TRBV11-2; CDR3 protein: ASSSTGDYPYTQY
V gene: TRBV27; CDR3 protein: ASRTLAGRETQY
V gene: TRBV9; CDR3 protein: ASSVGGTGAYEQY
V gene: TRBV25-1; CDR3 protein: ASSPQGKRGQLGQF
V gene: TRBV30; CDR3 protein: AWSVLDSGTEAF
V gene: TRBV27; CDR3 protein: ASSFSALAPNYEQY